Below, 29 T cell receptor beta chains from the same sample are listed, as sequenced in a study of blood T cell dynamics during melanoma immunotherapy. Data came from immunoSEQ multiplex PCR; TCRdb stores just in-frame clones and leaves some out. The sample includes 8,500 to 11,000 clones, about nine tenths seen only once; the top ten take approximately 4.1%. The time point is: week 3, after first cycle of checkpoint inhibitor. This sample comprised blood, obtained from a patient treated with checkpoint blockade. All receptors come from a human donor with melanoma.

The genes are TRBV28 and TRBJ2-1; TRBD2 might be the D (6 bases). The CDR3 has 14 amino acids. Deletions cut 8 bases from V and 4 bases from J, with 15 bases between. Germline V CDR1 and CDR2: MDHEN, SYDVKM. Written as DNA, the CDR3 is TGTGCCAGCGAGGAGGGATTCCTTTACAATGAGCAGTTCTTC. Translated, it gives CASEEGFLYNEQFF. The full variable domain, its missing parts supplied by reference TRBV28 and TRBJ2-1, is DVKVTQSSRYLVKRTGEKVFLECVQDMDHENMFWYRQDPGLGLRLIYFSYDVKMKEKGDIPEGYSVSREKKERFSLILESASTNQTSMYLCASEEGFLYNEQFFGPGTRLTVL.

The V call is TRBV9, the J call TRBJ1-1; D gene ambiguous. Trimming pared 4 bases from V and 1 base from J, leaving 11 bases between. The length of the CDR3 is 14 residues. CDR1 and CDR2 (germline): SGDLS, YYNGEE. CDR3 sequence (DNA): TGTGCCAGCAGCCCTCCTCAGTCGAACACTGAAGCTTTCTTT. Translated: CASSPPQSNTEAFF.

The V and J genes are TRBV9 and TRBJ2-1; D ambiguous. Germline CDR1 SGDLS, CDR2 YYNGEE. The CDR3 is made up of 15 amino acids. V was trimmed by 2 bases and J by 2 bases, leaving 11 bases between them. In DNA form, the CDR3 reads TGTGCCAGCAGCGTCGCCGTCGGTACCTACAATGAGCAGTTCTTC. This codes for CASSVAVGTYNEQFF.

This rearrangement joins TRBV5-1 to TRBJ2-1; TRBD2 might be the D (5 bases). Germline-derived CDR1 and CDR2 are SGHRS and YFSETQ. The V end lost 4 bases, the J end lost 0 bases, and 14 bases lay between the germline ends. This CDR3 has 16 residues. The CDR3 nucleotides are TGCGCCAGCAGCCAATGGATCGGGGTCTCCTACAATGAGCAGTTCTTC. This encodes CASSQWIGVSYNEQFF. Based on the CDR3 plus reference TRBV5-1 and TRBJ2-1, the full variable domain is KAGVTQTPRYLIKTRGQQVTLSCSPISGHRSVSWYQQTPGQGLQFLFEYFSETQRNKGNFPGRFSGRQFSNSRSEMNVSTLELGDSALYLCASSQWIGVSYNEQFFGPGTRLTVL.

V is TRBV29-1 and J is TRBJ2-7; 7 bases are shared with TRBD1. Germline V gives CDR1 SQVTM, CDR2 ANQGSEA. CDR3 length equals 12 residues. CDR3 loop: CSALGQSYEQYF. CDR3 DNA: TGCAGTGCCTTGGGACAGTCCTACGAGCAGTACTTC.

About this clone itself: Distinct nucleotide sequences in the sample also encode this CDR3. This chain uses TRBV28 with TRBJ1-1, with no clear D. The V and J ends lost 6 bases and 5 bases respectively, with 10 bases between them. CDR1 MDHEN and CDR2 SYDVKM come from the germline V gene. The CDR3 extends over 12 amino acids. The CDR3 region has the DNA TGTGCCAGCAGCCCGAGAGGGACTGAAGCTTTCTTT. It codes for CASSPRGTEAFF.

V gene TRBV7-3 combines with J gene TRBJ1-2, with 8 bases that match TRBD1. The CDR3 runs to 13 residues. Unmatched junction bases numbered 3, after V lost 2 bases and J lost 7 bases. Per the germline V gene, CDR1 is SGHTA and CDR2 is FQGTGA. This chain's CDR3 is CASSLQGAIGYTF. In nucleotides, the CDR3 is TGTGCCAGCAGCTTACAGGGGGCCATTGGCTACACCTTC.

CDR3 amino acids: CASSLGLAEGNEQFF. DNA of the CDR3: TGTGCCAGCAGCTTGGGTCTAGCGGAAGGCAATGAGCAGTTCTTC. The chain has TRBV5-4 and TRBJ2-1, with 7 positions matching TRBD2. Germline lookup yields CDR1 SGHNT and CDR2 YYREEE (reference sequence). The J segment lost 6 bases and the V segment lost 0 bases, leaving 6 bases of the junction unmatched. There are 15 residues in the CDR3.

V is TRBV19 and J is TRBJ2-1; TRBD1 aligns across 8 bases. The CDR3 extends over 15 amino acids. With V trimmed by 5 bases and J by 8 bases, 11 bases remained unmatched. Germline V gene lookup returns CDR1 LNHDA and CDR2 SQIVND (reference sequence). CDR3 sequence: CASSPLDREDDEQFF. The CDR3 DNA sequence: TGTGCCAGTAGTCCGTTGGACAGGGAGGACGATGAGCAGTTCTTC.

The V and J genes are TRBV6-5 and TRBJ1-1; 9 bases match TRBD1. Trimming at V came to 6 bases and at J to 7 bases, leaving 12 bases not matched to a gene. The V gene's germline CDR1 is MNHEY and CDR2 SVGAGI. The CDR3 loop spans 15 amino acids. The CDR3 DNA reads TGTGCCAGCAGCCCCGATTTGGGGACAGGGATTGAAGCTTTCTTT. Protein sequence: CASSPDLGTGIEAFF.

Here the CDR3 reads CAWSARTGGLNEQFF. In DNA form, the CDR3 reads TGTGCCTGGAGCGCCCGTACGGGAGGGCTAAATGAGCAGTTCTTC. The genes are TRBV30 and TRBJ2-1; 8 bases line up with TRBD2. Per the germline V gene, CDR1 is GTSNPN and CDR2 is SVGIG (reference sequence). With V trimmed by 3 bases and J by 7 bases, 11 bases remained unmatched. This CDR3 is built from 15 residues.

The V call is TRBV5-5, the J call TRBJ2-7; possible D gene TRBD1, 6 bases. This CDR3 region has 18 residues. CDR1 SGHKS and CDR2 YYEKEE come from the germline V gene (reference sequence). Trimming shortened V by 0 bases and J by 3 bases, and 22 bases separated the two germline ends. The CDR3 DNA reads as TGTGCCAGCAGCTTGGTTACAGGGCTTTCAGTGAATTTCTACGAGCAGTACTTC. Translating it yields CASSLVTGLSVNFYEQYF.

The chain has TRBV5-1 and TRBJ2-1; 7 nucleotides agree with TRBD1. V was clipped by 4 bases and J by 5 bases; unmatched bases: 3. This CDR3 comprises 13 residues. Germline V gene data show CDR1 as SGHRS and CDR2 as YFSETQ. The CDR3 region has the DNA TGCGCCAGCAGCGCCGGGACAGACAATGAGCAGTTCTTC. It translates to CASSAGTDNEQFF.

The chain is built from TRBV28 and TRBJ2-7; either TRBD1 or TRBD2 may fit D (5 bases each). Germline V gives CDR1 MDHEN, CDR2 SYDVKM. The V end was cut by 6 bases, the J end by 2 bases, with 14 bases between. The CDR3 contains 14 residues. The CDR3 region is CASREPGRPYEQYF. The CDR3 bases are TGTGCCAGCAGGGAACCGGGACGTCCCTACGAGCAGTACTTC.

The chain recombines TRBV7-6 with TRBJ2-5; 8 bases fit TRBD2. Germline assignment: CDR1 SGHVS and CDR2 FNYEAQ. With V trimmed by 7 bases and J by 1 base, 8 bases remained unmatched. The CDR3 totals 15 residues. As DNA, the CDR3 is TGTGCCAGCAAGCTTAGTAGCGGGGCCCAAGAGACCCAGTACTTC. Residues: CASKLSSGAQETQYF.

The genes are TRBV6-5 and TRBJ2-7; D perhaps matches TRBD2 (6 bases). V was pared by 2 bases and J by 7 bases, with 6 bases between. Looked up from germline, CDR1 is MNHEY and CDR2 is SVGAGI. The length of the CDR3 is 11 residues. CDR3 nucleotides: TGTGCCAGCAGTTACGGGACTGAGCAGTACTTC. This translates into CASSYGTEQYF.

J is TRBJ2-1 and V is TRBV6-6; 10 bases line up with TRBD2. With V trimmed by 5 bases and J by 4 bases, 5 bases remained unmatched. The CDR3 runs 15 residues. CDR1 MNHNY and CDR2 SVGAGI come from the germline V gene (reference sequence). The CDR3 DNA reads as TGTGCCAGCAGTCCCGGGACTAGCGTATACAATGAGCAGTTCTTC. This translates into CASSPGTSVYNEQFF.

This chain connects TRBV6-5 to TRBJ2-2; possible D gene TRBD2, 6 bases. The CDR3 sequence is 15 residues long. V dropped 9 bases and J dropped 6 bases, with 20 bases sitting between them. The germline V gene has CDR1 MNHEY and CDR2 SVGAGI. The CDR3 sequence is CASRSGGVSAGELFF. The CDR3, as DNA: TGTGCCAGTAGATCAGGAGGGGTAAGCGCCGGGGAGCTGTTTTTT.

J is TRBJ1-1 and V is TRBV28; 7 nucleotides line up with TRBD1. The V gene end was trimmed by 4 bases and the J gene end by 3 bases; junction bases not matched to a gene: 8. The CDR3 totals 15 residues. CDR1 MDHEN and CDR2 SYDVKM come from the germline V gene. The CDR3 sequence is CASSSAVRGYTEAFF. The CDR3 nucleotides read TGTGCCAGCAGTTCGGCAGTCAGGGGGTACACTGAAGCTTTCTTT.

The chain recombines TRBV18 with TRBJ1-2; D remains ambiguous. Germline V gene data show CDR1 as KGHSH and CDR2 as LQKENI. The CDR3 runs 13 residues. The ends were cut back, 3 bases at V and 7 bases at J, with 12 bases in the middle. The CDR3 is CASSPRAASGYTF. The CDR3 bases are TGTGCCAGCTCACCTCGGGCAGCAAGTGGCTACACCTTC. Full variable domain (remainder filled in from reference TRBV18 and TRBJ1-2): NAGVMQNPRHLVRRRGQEARLRCSPMKGHSHVYWYRQLPEEGLKFMVYLQKENIIDESGMPKERFSAEFPKEGPSILRIQQVVRGDSAAYFCASSPRAASGYTFGSGTRLTVV.

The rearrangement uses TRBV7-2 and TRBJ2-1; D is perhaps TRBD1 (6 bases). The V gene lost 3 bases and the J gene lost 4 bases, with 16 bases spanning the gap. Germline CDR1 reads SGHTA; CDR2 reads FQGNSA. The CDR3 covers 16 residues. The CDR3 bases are TGTGCCAGCAGCTTCCCACAGGGTTCGGCTTACAATGAGCAGTTCTTC. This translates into CASSFPQGSAYNEQFF.

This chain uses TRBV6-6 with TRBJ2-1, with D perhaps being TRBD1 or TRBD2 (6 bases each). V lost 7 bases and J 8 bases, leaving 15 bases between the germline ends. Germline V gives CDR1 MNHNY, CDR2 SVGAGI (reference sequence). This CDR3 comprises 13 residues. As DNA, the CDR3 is TGTGCCAGCACCCCGGGGGCAGAATATGAGCAGTTCTTC. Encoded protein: CASTPGAEYEQFF.

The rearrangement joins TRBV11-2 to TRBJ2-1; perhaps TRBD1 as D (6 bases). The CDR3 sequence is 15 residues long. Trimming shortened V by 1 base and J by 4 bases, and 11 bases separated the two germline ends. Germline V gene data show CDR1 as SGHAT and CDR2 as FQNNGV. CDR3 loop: CASSLAGARYNEQFF. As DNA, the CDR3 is TGTGCCAGCAGCTTAGCAGGGGCGCGTTACAATGAGCAGTTCTTC.

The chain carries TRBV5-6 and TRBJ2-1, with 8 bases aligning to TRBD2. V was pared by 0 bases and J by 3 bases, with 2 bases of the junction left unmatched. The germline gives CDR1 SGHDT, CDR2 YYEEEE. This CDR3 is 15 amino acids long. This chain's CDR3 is CASSLVAGYYNEQFF. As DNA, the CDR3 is TGTGCCAGCAGCTTGGTAGCGGGATACTACAATGAGCAGTTCTTC.

Here the CDR3 DNA reads TGTGCCAGCAGCCCAGGAGGGGGCTCGTCCTACGAGCAGTACTTC. As protein: CASSPGGGSSYEQYF. The chain recombines TRBV7-8 with TRBJ2-7; a weak D match, TRBD1 (7 bases). CDR3 size: 15 residues. Per germline, CDR1 SGHVS and CDR2 FQNEAQ. Trimming took 5 bases from V and 1 from J, leaving 15 bases between them.

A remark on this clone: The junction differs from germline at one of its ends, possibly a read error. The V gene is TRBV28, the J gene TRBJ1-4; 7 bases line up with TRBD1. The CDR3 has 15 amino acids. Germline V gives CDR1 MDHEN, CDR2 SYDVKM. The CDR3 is CASRFAGTDNEKLFF. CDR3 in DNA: TGTGCCAGCCGTTTCGCCGGGACAGATAATGAAAAACTGTTTTTT. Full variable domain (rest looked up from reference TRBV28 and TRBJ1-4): DVKVTQSSRYLVKRTGEKVFLECVQDMDHENMFWYRQDPGLGLRLIYFSYDVKMKEKGDIPEGYSVSREKKERFSLILESASTNQTSMYLCASRFAGTDNEKLFFGSGTQLSVL.

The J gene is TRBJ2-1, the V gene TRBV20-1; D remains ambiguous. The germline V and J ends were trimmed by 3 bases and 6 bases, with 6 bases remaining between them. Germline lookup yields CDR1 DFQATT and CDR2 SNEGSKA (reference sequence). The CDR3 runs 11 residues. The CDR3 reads CSARFVNEQFF. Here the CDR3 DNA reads TGCAGTGCTAGGTTTGTCAATGAGCAGTTCTTC.

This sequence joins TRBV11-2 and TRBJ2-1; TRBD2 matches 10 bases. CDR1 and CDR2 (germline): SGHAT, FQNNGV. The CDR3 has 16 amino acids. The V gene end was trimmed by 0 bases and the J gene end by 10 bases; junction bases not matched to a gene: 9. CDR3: CASSLDRSGRAREQFF. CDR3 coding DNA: TGTGCCAGCAGCTTAGATCGGAGCGGGAGGGCTCGAGAGCAGTTCTTC.

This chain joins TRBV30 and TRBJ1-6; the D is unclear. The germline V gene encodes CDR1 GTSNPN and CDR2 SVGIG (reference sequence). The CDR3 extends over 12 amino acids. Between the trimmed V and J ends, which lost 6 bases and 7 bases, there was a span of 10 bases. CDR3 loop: CACGPRNSPLHF. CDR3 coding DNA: TGTGCCTGCGGCCCGAGAAATTCACCCCTCCACTTT.